A single sample is the source of the 9 T cell receptor beta chains below, sequenced in a study of T cells in Graves' hyperthyroidism and ophthalmopathy (dated 2019 in TCRdb). The method behind the library was multiplex PCR. These reads were obtained on an Illumina HiSeq 2000. Amplification of TCR beta CDR3 regions was carried out from RNA transcripts. The first round of RT-PCR for the TCR CDR3 was performed with the HTBI primer set and the Qiagen OneStep RT-PCR kit. TCRdb redid the processing of the public reads, applying fastp at Q25 and MiXCR, and retained in-frame beta chains. CDR3 protein sequences are deduplicated, and each keeps its most common genes and DNA. For this sample there are 400,000 to 450,000 distinct CDR3 sequences; roughly 14% appear just once. Around 13% of the sample is in the top ten clones. The source material was blood. The receptors shown here come from a man aged 18 to 29 with Graves' ophthalmopathy.

In this sample, this clonotype turned up once. This may be a read error, as it is one base from a much larger clone. The chain has TRBV7-9 and TRBJ1-1; TRBD1 matches at 8 bases. Germline values: CDR1 SEHNR, CDR2 FQNEAQ (reference sequence). The CDR3 has 14 residues. In DNA form, the CDR3 reads TGTGCCAGCAGCTCGACAGGGGCGAAGACTGAAGCTTCCTTT. This sequence encodes CASSSTGAKTEASF. The whole variable domain, filled in from reference TRBV7-9 and TRBJ1-1, reads DTGVSQNPRHKITKRGQNVTFRCDPISEHNRLYWYRQTLGQGPEFLTYFQNEAQLEKSRLLSDRFSAERPKGSFSTLEIQRTEQGDSAMYLCASSSTGAKTEASFGQGTRLTVV.

Remarks on this clonotype: This sequence may be a read error, since a much larger clone differs from it by one base. The CDR3 does not close with the conserved phenylalanine or tryptophan, likely indicating a read error. The chain combines TRBV20-1 with TRBJ2-7; 9 bases are a match to TRBD2. Germline CDR1 DFQATT, CDR2 SNEGSKA (reference sequence). This CDR3 comprises 14 residues. Germline trimming cut 3 bases from V and 3 bases from J; bases unmatched to any gene: 6. CDR3 sequence: CSASGAGGIYEQYL. As DNA, the CDR3 is TGCAGTGCTAGTGGGGCGGGAGGGATCTACGAGCAGTACCTC.

The genes are TRBV7-9 and TRBJ1-3, with no clear D. Germline CDR1 is SEHNR and CDR2 is FQNEAQ (reference sequence). The V end was cut by 1 base, the J end by 3 bases, with 1 base between. This CDR3 is 12 amino acids long. CDR3 in amino acids: CASSLDGNTIYF. For the CDR3, the DNA is TGTGCCAGCAGCTTAGATGGAAACACCATATATTTT.

This clonotype was observed many times. The rearrangement uses TRBV4-1 and TRBJ1-5, with D possibly TRBD1 on 5 matching bases. CDR1 MGHRA and CDR2 YSYEKL come from the germline V gene. The V gene lost 1 base and the J gene lost 1 base, with 8 bases spanning the gap. The CDR3 is 15 residues long. The CDR3 region has the DNA TGCGCCAGCAGCCAAGTAGGGGCCAGCAATCAGCCCCAGCATTTT. Amino acid sequence: CASSQVGASNQPQHF.

This clonotype was seen only a few times. V and J are TRBV20-1 and TRBJ1-6; 8 positions agree with TRBD1. The CDR3 is 16 residues long. V was clipped by 1 base and J by 0 bases; unmatched bases: 2. Germline CDR1 and CDR2: DFQATT and SNEGSKA (reference sequence). CDR3 loop: CSARGQGSSYNSPLHF. The CDR3 nucleotides are TGCAGTGCTAGAGGACAGGGGAGCTCCTATAATTCACCCCTCCACTTT.

This clonotype turned up a few times. The genes are TRBV19 and TRBJ1-6, with TRBD1 matching over 8 bases. Germline lookup yields CDR1 LNHDA and CDR2 SQIVND (reference sequence). The CDR3 totals 13 residues. J was trimmed by 9 bases and V by 9 bases; bases with no gene match: 7. In nucleotides, the CDR3 is TGTGCCAGCAACGGACAGGGAGGTTCACCCCTCCACTTT. Translating gives CASNGQGGSPLHF.

This clonotype was seen repeatedly, ten times or more. CDR3 sequence: CASRIRFNYNEQFF. DNA for the CDR3: TGTGCCAGCAGAATTCGGTTCAACTACAATGAGCAGTTCTTC. The J gene is TRBJ2-1, the V gene TRBV5-5; no clear D. V dropped 5 bases and J dropped 3 bases, with 12 bases sitting between them. The CDR3 extends over 14 amino acids. The germline CDR1 and CDR2 sequences are SGHKS and YYEKEE (reference sequence).

This clonotype has ten or more counts. The chain uses TRBV6-1 and TRBJ1-1; D is unclear. V was shortened by 5 bases and J by 1 base, with 11 bases between the two germline ends. Germline CDR1 and CDR2: MNHNS and SASEGT. The CDR3 totals 14 residues. CDR3 loop: CASSLTEWNTEAFF. The CDR3 nucleotides read TGTGCCAGCAGTTTAACAGAGTGGAACACTGAAGCTTTCTTT.

Note on this clonotype: The junction departs from the called germline gene at one end, perhaps through a read error. The rearrangement joins TRBV28 to TRBJ2-5; 7 bases fit TRBD2. The CDR3 runs 14 residues. CDR1 and CDR2 (germline): MDHEN, SYDVKM. The DNA of the CDR3 is TGTGCCAGCAGTTCTTACGGGAGGTTGGAGACCCAGCACTTC. This encodes CASSSYGRLETQHF.